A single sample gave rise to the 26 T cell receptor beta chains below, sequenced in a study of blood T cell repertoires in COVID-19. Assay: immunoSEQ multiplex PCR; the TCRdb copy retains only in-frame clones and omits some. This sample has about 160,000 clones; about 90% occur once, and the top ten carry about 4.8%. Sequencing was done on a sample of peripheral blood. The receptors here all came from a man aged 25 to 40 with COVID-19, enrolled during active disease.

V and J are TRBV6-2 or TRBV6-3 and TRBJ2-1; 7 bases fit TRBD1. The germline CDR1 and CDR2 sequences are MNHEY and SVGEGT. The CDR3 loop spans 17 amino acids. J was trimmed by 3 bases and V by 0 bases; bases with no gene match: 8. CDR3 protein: CASSYSIAGGVYNEQFF. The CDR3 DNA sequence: TGTGCCAGCAGTTACTCGATAGCAGGGGGTGTCTACAATGAGCAGTTCTTC.

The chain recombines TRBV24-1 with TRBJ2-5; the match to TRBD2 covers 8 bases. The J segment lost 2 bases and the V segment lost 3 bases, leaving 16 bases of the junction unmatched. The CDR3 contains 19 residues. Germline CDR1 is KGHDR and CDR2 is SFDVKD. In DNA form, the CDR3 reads TGTGCCACCAGTGATCCCTCATTGGCGGGAGGAAGTTATCAAGAGACCCAGTACTTC. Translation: CATSDPSLAGGSYQETQYF.

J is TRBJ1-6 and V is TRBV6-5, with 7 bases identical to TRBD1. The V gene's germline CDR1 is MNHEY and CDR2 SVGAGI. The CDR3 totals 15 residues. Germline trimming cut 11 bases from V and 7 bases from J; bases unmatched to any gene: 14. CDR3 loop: CAGQTDRVVNSPLHF. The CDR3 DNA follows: TGTGCCGGCCAGACCGACAGGGTAGTCAATTCACCCCTCCACTTT.

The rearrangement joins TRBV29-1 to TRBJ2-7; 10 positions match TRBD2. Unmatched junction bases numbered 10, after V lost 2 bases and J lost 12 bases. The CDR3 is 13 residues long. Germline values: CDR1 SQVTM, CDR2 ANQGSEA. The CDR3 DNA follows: TGCAGCGTTGAAAAGGCTAGCGGGAGTTTATTGTACTTC. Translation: CSVEKASGSLLYF.

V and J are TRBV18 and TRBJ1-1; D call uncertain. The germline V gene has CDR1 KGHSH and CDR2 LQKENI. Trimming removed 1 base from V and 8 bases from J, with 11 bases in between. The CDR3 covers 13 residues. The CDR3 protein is CASSPLLEREAFF. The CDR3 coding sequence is TGTGCCAGCTCACCACTTCTCGAGAGGGAAGCTTTCTTT.

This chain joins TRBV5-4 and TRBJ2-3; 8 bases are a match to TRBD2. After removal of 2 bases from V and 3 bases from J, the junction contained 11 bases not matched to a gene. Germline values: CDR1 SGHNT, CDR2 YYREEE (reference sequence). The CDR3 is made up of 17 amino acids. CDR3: CASSFSGGGLPTDTQYF. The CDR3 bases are TGTGCCAGCAGCTTCTCCGGGGGGGGGCTCCCTACAGATACGCAGTATTTT.

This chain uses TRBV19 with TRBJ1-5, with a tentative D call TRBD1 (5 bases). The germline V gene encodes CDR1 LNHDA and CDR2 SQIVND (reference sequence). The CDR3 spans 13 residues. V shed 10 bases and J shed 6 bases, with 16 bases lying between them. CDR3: CAISPQGGQPQHF. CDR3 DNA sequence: TGTGCCATCAGCCCTCAGGGAGGTCAGCCCCAGCATTTT.

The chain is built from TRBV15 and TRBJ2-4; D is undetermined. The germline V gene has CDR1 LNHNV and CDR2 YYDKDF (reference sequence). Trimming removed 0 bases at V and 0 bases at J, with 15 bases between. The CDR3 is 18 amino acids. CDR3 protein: CATSREPSEPLAKNIQYF. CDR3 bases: TGTGCCACCAGCAGAGAGCCGTCCGAGCCTTTAGCCAAAAACATTCAGTACTTC.

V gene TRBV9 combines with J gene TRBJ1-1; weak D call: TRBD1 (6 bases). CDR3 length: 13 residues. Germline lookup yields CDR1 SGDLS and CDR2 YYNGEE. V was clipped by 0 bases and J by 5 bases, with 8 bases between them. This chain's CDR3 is CASSVDQGTEAFF. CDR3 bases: TGTGCCAGCAGCGTAGATCAGGGGACTGAAGCTTTCTTT.

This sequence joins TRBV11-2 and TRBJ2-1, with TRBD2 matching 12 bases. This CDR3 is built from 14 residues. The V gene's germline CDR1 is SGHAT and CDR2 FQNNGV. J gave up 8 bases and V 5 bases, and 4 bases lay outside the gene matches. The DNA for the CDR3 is TGTGCCAGCAGCCACCGACTAGCGGGGGATGAGCAGTTCTTC. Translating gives CASSHRLAGDEQFF.

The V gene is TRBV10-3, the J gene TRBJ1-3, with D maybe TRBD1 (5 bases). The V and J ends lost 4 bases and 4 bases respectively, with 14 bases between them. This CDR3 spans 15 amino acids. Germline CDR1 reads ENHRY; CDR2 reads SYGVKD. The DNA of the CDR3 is TGTGCCATCAGTGTCGACAGATACCCCGGAAACACCATATATTTT. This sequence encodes CAISVDRYPGNTIYF.

CDR3 in amino acids: CASSLDSPRRETQYF. DNA of the CDR3: TGCGCCAGCAGCTTGGATAGCCCGAGGCGGGAGACCCAGTACTTC. This rearrangement joins TRBV5-1 to TRBJ2-5; D uncertain. The CDR3 covers 15 residues. V shed 0 bases and J shed 5 bases, with 14 bases lying between them. Germline V gives CDR1 SGHRS, CDR2 YFSETQ. Combining the CDR3 with reference TRBV5-1 and TRBJ2-5 gives the whole variable domain KAGVTQTPRYLIKTRGQQVTLSCSPISGHRSVSWYQQTPGQGLQFLFEYFSETQRNKGNFPGRFSGRQFSNSRSEMNVSTLELGDSALYLCASSLDSPRRETQYFGPGTRLLVL.

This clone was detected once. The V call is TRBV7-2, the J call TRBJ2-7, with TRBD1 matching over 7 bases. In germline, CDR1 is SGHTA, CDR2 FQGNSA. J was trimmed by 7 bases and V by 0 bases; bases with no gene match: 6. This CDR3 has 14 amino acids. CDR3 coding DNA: TGTGCCAGCAGCTTAGCGGACAGGACGGGGGAGCAGTACTTC. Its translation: CASSLADRTGEQYF.

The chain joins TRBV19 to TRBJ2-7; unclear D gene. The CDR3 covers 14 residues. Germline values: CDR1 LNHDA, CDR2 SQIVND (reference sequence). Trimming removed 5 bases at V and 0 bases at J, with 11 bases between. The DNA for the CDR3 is TGTGCCAGTAGTCTCCAGGATTACTCCTACGAGCAGTACTTC. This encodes CASSLQDYSYEQYF.

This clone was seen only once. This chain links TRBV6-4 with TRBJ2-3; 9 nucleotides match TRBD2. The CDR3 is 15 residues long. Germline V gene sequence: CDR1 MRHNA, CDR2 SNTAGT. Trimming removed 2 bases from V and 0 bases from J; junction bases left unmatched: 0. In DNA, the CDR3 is TGTGCCAGCAGTGACGGGACTAGCAGCACAGATACGCAGTATTTT. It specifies CASSDGTSSTDTQYF.

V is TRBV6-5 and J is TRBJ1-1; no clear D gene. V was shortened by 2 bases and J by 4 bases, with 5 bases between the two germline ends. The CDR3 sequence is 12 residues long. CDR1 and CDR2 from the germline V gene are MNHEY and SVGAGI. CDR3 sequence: CASSYGVTEAFF. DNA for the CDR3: TGTGCCAGCAGTTACGGAGTCACTGAAGCTTTCTTT.

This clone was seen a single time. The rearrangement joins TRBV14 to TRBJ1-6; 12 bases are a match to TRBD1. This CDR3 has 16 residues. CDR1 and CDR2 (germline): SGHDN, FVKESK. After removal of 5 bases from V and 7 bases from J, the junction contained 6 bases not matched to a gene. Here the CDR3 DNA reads TGTGCCAGCAGCTCCGGGACAGGGGGCGGAAATTCACCCCTCCACTTT. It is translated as CASSSGTGGGNSPLHF.

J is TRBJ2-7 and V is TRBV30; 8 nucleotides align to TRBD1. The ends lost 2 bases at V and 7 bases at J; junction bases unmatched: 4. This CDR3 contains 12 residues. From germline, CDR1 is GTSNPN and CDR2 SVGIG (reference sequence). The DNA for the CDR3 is TGTGCCTGGAGTCAGGGGGCTGATGAGCAGTACTTC. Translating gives CAWSQGADEQYF.

The CDR3 DNA follows: TGTGCCAGCAGCGGAGGAGGGGTGGTAGAGACCCAGTACTTC. Translating gives CASSGGGVVETQYF. This chain connects TRBV4-2 to TRBJ2-5; a weak D match, TRBD2 (6 bases). The CDR3 totals 14 residues. Trimming took 5 bases from V and 4 from J, leaving 14 bases between them. Germline loops: CDR1 LGHNA, CDR2 YNFKEQ.

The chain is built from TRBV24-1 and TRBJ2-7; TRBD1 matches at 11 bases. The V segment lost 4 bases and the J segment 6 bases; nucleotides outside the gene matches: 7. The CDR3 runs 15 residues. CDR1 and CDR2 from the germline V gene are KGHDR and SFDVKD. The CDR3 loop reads CATSDLGQGVSEQYF. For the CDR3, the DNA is TGTGCCACCAGTGACCTGGGACAGGGGGTGAGCGAGCAGTACTTC.

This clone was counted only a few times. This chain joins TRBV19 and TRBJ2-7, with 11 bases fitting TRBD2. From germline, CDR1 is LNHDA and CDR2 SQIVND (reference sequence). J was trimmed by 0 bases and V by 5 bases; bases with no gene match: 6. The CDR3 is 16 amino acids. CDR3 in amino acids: CASSAGLADSSYEQYF. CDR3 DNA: TGTGCCAGTAGTGCGGGACTAGCGGACAGCTCCTACGAGCAGTACTTC.

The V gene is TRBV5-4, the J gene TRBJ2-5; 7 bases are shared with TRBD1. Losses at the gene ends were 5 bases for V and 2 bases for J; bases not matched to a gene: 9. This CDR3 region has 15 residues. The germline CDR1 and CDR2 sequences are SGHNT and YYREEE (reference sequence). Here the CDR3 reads CASRDQFRGQETQYF. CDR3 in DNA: TGTGCCAGCAGGGATCAGTTCAGGGGGCAAGAGACCCAGTACTTC.

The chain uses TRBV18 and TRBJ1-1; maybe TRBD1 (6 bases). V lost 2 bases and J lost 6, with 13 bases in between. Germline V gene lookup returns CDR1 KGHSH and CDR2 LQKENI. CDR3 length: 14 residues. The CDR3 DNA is TGTGCCAGCTCACCAAACAGGGAGATCGCTGAAGCTTTCTTT. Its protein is CASSPNREIAEAFF.

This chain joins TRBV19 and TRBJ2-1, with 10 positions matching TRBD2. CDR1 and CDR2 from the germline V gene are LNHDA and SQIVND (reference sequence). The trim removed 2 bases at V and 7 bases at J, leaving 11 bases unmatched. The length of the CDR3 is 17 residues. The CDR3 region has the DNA TGTGCCAGTAGTATAAGGAGACTAGCGGGTCGCCTTAATGAGCAGTTCTTC. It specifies CASSIRRLAGRLNEQFF.

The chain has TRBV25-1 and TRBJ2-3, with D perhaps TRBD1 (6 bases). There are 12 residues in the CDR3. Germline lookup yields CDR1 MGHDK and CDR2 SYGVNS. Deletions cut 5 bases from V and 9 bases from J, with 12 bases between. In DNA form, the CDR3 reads TGTGCCAGCAGTTTAACAGGGAGAACGCAGTATTTT. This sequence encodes CASSLTGRTQYF. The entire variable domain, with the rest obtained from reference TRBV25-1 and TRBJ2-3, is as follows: EADIYQTPRYLVIGTGKKITLECSQTMGHDKMYWYQQDPGMELHLIHYSYGVNSTEKGDLSSESTVSRIRTEHFPLTLESARPSHTSQYLCASSLTGRTQYFGPGTRLTVL.

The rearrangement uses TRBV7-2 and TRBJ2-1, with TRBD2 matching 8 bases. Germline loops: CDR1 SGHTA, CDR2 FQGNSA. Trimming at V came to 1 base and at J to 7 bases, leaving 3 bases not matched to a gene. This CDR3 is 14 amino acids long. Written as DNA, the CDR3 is TGTGCCAGCAGCTTAGGGCGGGAGGAGAATGAGCAGTTCTTC. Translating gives CASSLGREENEQFF.